The sequence of this TCR beta chain was determined in a study of T cell repertoires in cytomegalovirus infection. Overall study results and limits: HLA-C-restricted CMV clonotypes gave the most frequent clonotype in two of eight donors.

About this clonotype: Antigen specificity is unknown.

V gave up 7 bases and J gave up 4 bases, with 14 bases separating them. The CDR3 extends over 14 amino acids. Germline CDR1 and CDR2: MDHEN and SYDVKM. MiXCR was run by TCRdb on the reads, yielding one entry per CDR3 protein. The sample lists about 530,000 distinct CDR3 sequences, around 27% occurring once. The sample taken for sequencing was PBMCs. This receptor was taken from a human donor in good health (CMV status not recorded). Some clones in this sample may be carry-over from other donors' samples. This sequence joins TRBV28 and TRBJ2-1; D perhaps matches TRBD1 (6 bases). The CDR3, as DNA: TGTGCCAGCAATACCCGGGACATGTACAATGAGCAGTTCTTC. Its translation is CASNTRDMYNEQFF.